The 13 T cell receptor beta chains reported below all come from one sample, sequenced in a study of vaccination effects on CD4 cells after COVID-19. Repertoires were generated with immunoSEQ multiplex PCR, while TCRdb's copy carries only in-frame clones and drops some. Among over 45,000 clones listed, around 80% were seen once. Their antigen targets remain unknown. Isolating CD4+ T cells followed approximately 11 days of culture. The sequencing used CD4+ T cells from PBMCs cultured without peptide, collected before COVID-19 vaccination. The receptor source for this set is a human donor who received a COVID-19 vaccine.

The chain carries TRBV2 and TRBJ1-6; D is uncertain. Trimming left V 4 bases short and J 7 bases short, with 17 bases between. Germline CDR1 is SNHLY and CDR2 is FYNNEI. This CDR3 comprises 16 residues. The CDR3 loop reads CASSGPLASLNSPLHF. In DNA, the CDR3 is TGTGCCAGCAGTGGGCCCTTGGCATCCTTAAATTCACCCCTCCACTTT.

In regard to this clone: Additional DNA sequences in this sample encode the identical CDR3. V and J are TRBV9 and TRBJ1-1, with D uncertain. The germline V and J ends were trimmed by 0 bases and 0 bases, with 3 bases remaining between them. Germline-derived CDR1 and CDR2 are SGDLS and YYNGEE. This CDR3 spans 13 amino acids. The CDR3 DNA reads TGTGCCAGCAGCGTAGTAGTGAACACTGAAGCTTTCTTT. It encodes CASSVVVNTEAFF.

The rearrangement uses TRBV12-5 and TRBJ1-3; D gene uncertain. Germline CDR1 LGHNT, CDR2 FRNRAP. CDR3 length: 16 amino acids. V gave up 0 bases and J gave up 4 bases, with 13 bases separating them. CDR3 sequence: CASGLVLGGNGNTIYF. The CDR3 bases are TGTGCTAGTGGTTTGGTATTGGGAGGGAACGGAAACACCATATATTTT.

The CDR3 protein is CASSRGTTGTNTGELFF. The CDR3 nucleotides are TGTGCCAGCAGCCGGGGCACCACAGGCACGAACACCGGGGAGCTGTTTTTT. The chain recombines TRBV4-2 with TRBJ2-2; D may be TRBD1 (5 bases). Per the germline V gene, CDR1 is LGHNA and CDR2 is YNFKEQ. This CDR3 comprises 17 residues. The ends were cut back, 4 bases at V and 0 bases at J, with 15 bases in the middle.

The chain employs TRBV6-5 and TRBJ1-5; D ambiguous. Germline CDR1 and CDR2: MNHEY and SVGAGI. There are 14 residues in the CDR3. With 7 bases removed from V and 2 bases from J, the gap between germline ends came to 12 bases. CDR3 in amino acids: CASMVVTGNQPQHF. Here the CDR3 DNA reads TGTGCCAGCATGGTGGTGACTGGCAATCAGCCCCAGCATTTT.

The DNA for the CDR3 is TGTGCCAGTAGGGGGAGGCTAGCGGGGGCCTACGAGCAGTACGTC. Its protein product is CASRGRLAGAYEQYV. V and J are TRBV19 and TRBJ2-7, with TRBD2 matching over 10 bases. Trimming took 6 bases from V and 2 from J; bases not matched to a gene: 7. The CDR3 has 15 residues. The V gene's germline CDR1 is LNHDA and CDR2 SQIVND (reference sequence).

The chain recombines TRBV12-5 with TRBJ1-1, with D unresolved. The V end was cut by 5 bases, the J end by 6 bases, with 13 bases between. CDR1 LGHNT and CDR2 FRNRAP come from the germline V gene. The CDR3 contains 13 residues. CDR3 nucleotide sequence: TGTGCTAGTGGTAACAGCTTTTTTTCTGAAGCTTTCTTT. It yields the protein CASGNSFFSEAFF.

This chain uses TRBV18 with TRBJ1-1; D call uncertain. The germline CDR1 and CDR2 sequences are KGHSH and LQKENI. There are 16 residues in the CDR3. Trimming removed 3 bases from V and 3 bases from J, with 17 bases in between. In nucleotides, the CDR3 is TGTGCCAGCTCACCGAACTTACATGAACTGGACACTGAAGCTTTCTTT. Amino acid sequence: CASSPNLHELDTEAFF.

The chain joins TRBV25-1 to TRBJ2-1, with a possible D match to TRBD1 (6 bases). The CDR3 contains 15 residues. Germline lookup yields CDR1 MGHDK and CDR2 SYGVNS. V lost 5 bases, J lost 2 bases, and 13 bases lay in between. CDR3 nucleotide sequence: TGTGCCAGCAGTCCCCGGCAGGGGACCTACAATGAGCAGTTCTTC. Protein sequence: CASSPRQGTYNEQFF.

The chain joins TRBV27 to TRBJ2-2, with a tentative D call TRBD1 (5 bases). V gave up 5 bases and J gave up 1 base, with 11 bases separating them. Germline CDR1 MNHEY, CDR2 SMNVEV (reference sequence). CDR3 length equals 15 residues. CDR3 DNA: TGTGCCAGCAGTCCCCTGGGGCGGAACACCGGGGAGCTGTTTTTT. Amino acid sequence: CASSPLGRNTGELFF.

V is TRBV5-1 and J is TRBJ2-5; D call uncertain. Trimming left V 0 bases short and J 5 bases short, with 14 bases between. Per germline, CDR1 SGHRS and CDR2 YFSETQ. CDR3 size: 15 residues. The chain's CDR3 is CASSLDVPMGETQYF. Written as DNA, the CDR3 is TGCGCCAGCAGCTTGGATGTCCCGATGGGGGAGACCCAGTACTTC. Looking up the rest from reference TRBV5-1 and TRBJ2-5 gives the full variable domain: KAGVTQTPRYLIKTRGQQVTLSCSPISGHRSVSWYQQTPGQGLQFLFEYFSETQRNKGNFPGRFSGRQFSNSRSEMNVSTLELGDSALYLCASSLDVPMGETQYFGPGTRLLVL.

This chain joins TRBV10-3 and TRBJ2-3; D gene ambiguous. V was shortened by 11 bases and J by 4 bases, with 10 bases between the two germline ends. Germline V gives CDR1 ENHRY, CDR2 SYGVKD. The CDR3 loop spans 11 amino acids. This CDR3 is CASETSDTQYF. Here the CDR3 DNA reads TGTGCCTCCGAAACCTCAGATACGCAGTATTTT.

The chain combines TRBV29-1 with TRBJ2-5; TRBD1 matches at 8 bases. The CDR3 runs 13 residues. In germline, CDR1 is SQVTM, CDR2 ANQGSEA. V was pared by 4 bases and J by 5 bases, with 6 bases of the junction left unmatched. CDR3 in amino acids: CSVAGDRSETQYF. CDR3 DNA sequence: TGCAGCGTTGCGGGGGACAGGTCGGAGACCCAGTACTTC.